What follows are 26 T cell receptor beta chains derived from one specimen sequenced in a study of blood T cell repertoires in COVID-19. TCRdb's copy holds only in-frame clones and misses some; the assay was immunoSEQ multiplex PCR. The sample gives fewer than 400,000 clones, 88% of which show up once; 5% is in the top ten. The sequencing input was PBMCs or T cells enriched from blood (not recorded which). These receptors all stem from a young man who had recovered from COVID-19.

The J gene is TRBJ2-3, the V gene TRBV5-1; 7 nucleotides agree with TRBD2. Germline-derived CDR1 and CDR2 are SGHRS and YFSETQ. After removal of 4 bases from V and 0 bases from J, the junction contained 8 bases not matched to a gene. The CDR3 consists of 16 residues. Here the CDR3 DNA reads TGCGCCAGCAGCCAGATGACTAGCCCTAGCACAGATACGCAGTATTTT. Residues: CASSQMTSPSTDTQYF. The entire variable domain, with the rest obtained from reference TRBV5-1 and TRBJ2-3, is as follows: KAGVTQTPRYLIKTRGQQVTLSCSPISGHRSVSWYQQTPGQGLQFLFEYFSETQRNKGNFPGRFSGRQFSNSRSEMNVSTLELGDSALYLCASSQMTSPSTDTQYFGPGTRLTVL.

The V gene is TRBV9, the J gene TRBJ1-2, with D possibly TRBD1 on 6 matching bases. Germline V gene sequence: CDR1 SGDLS, CDR2 YYNGEE. V gave up 1 base and J gave up 6 bases, with 16 bases separating them. The CDR3 extends over 15 amino acids. CDR3 amino acids: CASSVRQDGLDGYTF. CDR3 nucleotide sequence: TGTGCCAGCAGCGTAAGACAGGACGGACTTGATGGCTACACCTTC. Full variable domain (missing parts from reference TRBV9 and TRBJ1-2): DSGVTQTPKHLITATGQRVTLRCSPRSGDLSVYWYQQSLDQGLQFLIQYYNGEERAKGNILERFSAQQFPDLHSELNLSSLELGDSALYFCASSVRQDGLDGYTFGSGTRLTVV.

The chain links TRBV10-3 to TRBJ1-1, with D uncertain. Germline V gene data show CDR1 as ENHRY and CDR2 as SYGVKD. The CDR3 contains 15 residues. The V and J ends lost 0 bases and 1 base respectively, with 9 bases between them. Here the CDR3 reads CAISESVRSNTEAFF. Written as DNA, the CDR3 is TGTGCCATCAGTGAGTCGGTCAGGTCGAACACTGAAGCTTTCTTT.

Notes on this clone: Distinct nucleotide sequences in the sample also encode this CDR3. The V gene is TRBV11-2, the J gene TRBJ2-5; D gene ambiguous. The CDR3 length is 11 residues. The germline gives CDR1 SGHAT, CDR2 FQNNGV. Trimming took 3 bases from V and 4 from J, leaving 3 bases between them. In DNA form, the CDR3 reads TGTGCCAGCAGCTTCTTAGAGACCCAGTACTTC. Protein sequence: CASSFLETQYF.

The rearrangement joins TRBV7-9 to TRBJ1-1; D is possibly TRBD1 (5 bases). The V end was cut by 1 base, the J end by 4 bases, with 10 bases between. Germline CDR1 is SEHNR and CDR2 is FQNEAQ (reference sequence). The CDR3 runs to 14 residues. The CDR3 DNA reads as TGTGCCAGCAGCTTAGAGGGCAGGGCCACTGAAGCTTTCTTT. Amino acids: CASSLEGRATEAFF.

The rearrangement uses TRBV3-1 (or the pseudogene TRBV3-2) and TRBJ1-2; D may be TRBD1 (6 bases). CDR3 size: 14 residues. Germline CDR1 and CDR2: LGHDT and YNNKEL (reference sequence). Trimming pared 4 bases from V and 5 bases from J, leaving 14 bases between. The CDR3 reads CASSRGTSYYGYTF. The CDR3 DNA sequence: TGTGCCAGCAGCCGAGGGACATCCTATTATGGCTACACCTTC.

The J gene is TRBJ1-4, the V gene TRBV7-2, with a weak D call TRBD1 (6 bases). V dropped 4 bases and J dropped 11 bases, with 14 bases sitting between them. The CDR3 runs to 13 residues. Germline V gene lookup returns CDR1 SGHTA and CDR2 FQGNSA. The CDR3 reads CASSSTGLGKLFF. Written as DNA, the CDR3 is TGTGCCAGCAGCTCGACAGGTCTAGGGAAACTGTTTTTT.

The chain is built from TRBV30 and TRBJ2-2; perhaps TRBD1 as D (5 bases). V gave up 5 bases and J gave up 5 bases, with 18 bases separating them. This CDR3 is built from 15 residues. Germline CDR1 and CDR2: GTSNPN and SVGIG (reference sequence). The DNA for the CDR3 is TGTGCCTGGGGTCTTTGGCAGGGTAGGACCGGGGAGCTGTTTTTT. Translated, it gives CAWGLWQGRTGELFF.

V and J are TRBV14 and TRBJ2-2, with 8 bases aligning to TRBD1. Trimming at V came to 5 bases and at J to 1 base, leaving 9 bases not matched to a gene. The CDR3 extends over 17 amino acids. Germline V lookup: CDR1 SGHDN, CDR2 FVKESK. The CDR3 loop is CASSYNPGTGNTGELFF. In DNA form, the CDR3 reads TGTGCCAGCAGCTATAACCCCGGGACAGGGAACACCGGGGAGCTGTTTTTT.

This chain uses TRBV19 with TRBJ1-1; weak D call: TRBD1 (6 bases). The CDR3 sequence is 14 residues long. V lost 6 bases and J lost 4, with 15 bases in between. Germline V gives CDR1 LNHDA, CDR2 SQIVND (reference sequence). CDR3 DNA: TGTGCCAGTAGCTTACAGGGTGGGAGCACTGAAGCTTTCTTT. Residues: CASSLQGGSTEAFF. Supplemented by reference TRBV19 and TRBJ1-1, the full variable domain reads DGGITQSPKYLFRKEGQNVTLSCEQNLNHDAMYWYRQDPGQGLRLIYYSQIVNDFQKGDIAEGYSVSREKKESFPLTVTSAQKNPTAFYLCASSLQGGSTEAFFGQGTRLTVV.

CDR3 bases: TGTGCCAGCAGCAGGGACAGGGGTTACAATGAGCAGTTCTTC. Protein product: CASSRDRGYNEQFF. V and J are TRBV5-6 and TRBJ2-1; 10 bases map to TRBD1. CDR1 is SGHDT and CDR2 is YYEEEE in the germline V gene. Trimming at V came to 4 bases and at J to 4 bases, leaving 2 bases not matched to a gene. This CDR3 contains 14 residues.

The rearrangement links TRBV11-2 to TRBJ2-7; 7 positions agree with TRBD1. Trimming took 2 bases from V and 3 from J; bases not matched to a gene: 10. This CDR3 has 16 amino acids. Germline V gene sequence: CDR1 SGHAT, CDR2 FQNNGV. The CDR3 DNA reads TGTGCCAGCAGCTTATACGTATCGGGACAGTACTACGAGCAGTACTTC. Its protein is CASSLYVSGQYYEQYF.

J is TRBJ2-3 and V is TRBV4-1; 9 positions agree with TRBD2. The CDR3 covers 16 residues. V lost 1 base and J lost 3; bases outside the gene matches: 5. In germline, CDR1 is MGHRA, CDR2 YSYEKL. CDR3 bases: TGCGCCAGCAGCCAAGGGTCTAGCGGGGAAACAGATACGCAGTATTTT. Its translation: CASSQGSSGETDTQYF.

The chain uses TRBV11-1 and TRBJ2-2; 9 nucleotides agree with TRBD1. Germline CDR1 is SGHAT and CDR2 is FQDESV (reference sequence). This CDR3 region has 16 residues. Trimming took 6 bases from V and 4 from J; bases not matched to a gene: 9. The CDR3 region is CASRFAGTGITGELFF. The CDR3 DNA reads as TGTGCCAGCAGATTTGCCGGGACAGGGATCACCGGGGAGCTGTTTTTT.

The chain links TRBV7-9 to TRBJ1-1, with no clear D. Trimming took off 4 bases at V and 4 bases at J, with 10 bases between the two ends. CDR3 length equals 13 residues. Germline V lookup: CDR1 SEHNR, CDR2 FQNEAQ (reference sequence). The CDR3 DNA sequence: TGTGCCAGCAGCTCCCGGCAGGTCACTGAAGCTTTCTTT. This sequence encodes CASSSRQVTEAFF. The full variable domain, in which reference TRBV7-9 and TRBJ1-1 provide the parts outside the CDR3, is DTGVSQNPRHKITKRGQNVTFRCDPISEHNRLYWYRQTLGQGPEFLTYFQNEAQLEKSRLLSDRFSAERPKGSFSTLEIQRTEQGDSAMYLCASSSRQVTEAFFGQGTRLTVV.

The gene calls are TRBV7-9 and TRBJ1-1; D is undetermined. This CDR3 has 14 residues. Trimming stripped 5 bases from V and 2 bases from J, with 12 bases between. The germline gives CDR1 SEHNR, CDR2 FQNEAQ (reference sequence). The CDR3 protein is CASSDRGRNTEAFF. The CDR3 DNA reads TGTGCCAGCAGCGACCGCGGGCGTAACACTGAAGCTTTCTTT.

The chain couples TRBV18 to TRBJ2-1; D may be TRBD2 (7 bases). With 8 bases removed from V and 0 bases from J, the gap between germline ends came to 14 bases. CDR1 and CDR2 (germline): KGHSH, LQKENI. This CDR3 is 15 amino acids long. The CDR3 DNA reads as TGTGCCAGCGGGGGGGCATTGGTCTCCTACAATGAGCAGTTCTTC. This sequence encodes CASGGALVSYNEQFF.

The genes are TRBV14 and TRBJ2-3, with a tentative D call TRBD1 (5 bases). V lost 2 bases, J lost 8 bases, and 14 bases lay in between. The length of the CDR3 is 14 residues. Germline loops: CDR1 SGHDN, CDR2 FVKESK. CDR3 in DNA: TGTGCCAGCAGCCAACAGACAGACCAGCGTACGCAGTATTTT. This translates into CASSQQTDQRTQYF.

The chain recombines TRBV2 with TRBJ2-7; 7 nucleotides line up with TRBD2. Germline V gene lookup returns CDR1 SNHLY and CDR2 FYNNEI. The CDR3 contains 13 residues. V shed 4 bases, J shed 2 bases, and the junction held 2 bases outside the gene matches. CDR3 in DNA: TGTGCCAGCAGTGGGGGGGGGACCTACGAGCAGTACTTC. Protein: CASSGGGTYEQYF.

The chain recombines TRBV27 with TRBJ1-2; maybe TRBD1 (5 bases). CDR1 and CDR2 (germline): MNHEY, SMNVEV (reference sequence). V lost 0 bases and J 5 bases, leaving 16 bases between the germline ends. The CDR3 covers 16 residues. The CDR3 DNA is TGTGCCAGCAGTTTATCGGGGGGAGTGTTGGTATATGGCTACACCTTC. Its translation is CASSLSGGVLVYGYTF.

The chain carries TRBV12-3 or TRBV12-4 and TRBJ2-7; D is perhaps TRBD2 (5 bases). V gave up 7 bases and J gave up 0 bases, with 10 bases separating them. This CDR3 has 13 amino acids. CDR3 in DNA: TGTGCCAGCACCTGGACTTCCTCCTACGAGCAGTACTTC. This gives the protein CASTWTSSYEQYF.

This chain links TRBV2 with TRBJ1-1, with 7 bases fitting TRBD1. Germline V gene sequence: CDR1 SNHLY, CDR2 FYNNEI. V gave up 5 bases and J gave up 7 bases; unmatched junction bases: 16. The CDR3 is made up of 16 amino acids. The CDR3, as DNA: TGTGCCAGCAGTTTACAGGGGATCAAACAGGGGAATGAAGCTTTCTTT. This gives the protein CASSLQGIKQGNEAFF. Together with reference TRBV2 and TRBJ1-1, the CDR3 gives the full variable domain: EPEVTQTPSHQVTQMGQEVILRCVPISNHLYFYWYRQILGQKVEFLVSFYNNEISEKSEIFDDQFSVERPDGSNFTLKIRSTKLEDSAMYFCASSLQGIKQGNEAFFGQGTRLTVV.

The CDR3 DNA follows: TGTGCCAGCAGTTTACGTGGGGCAGGTTACACTGAAGCTTTCTTT. This sequence encodes CASSLRGAGYTEAFF. The rearrangement uses TRBV27 and TRBJ1-1; TRBD1 is a possible D gene (5 bases). Deletions cut 2 bases from V and 3 bases from J, with 13 bases between. Per the germline V gene, CDR1 is MNHEY and CDR2 is SMNVEV (reference sequence). This CDR3 is built from 15 residues.

V gene TRBV9 combines with J gene TRBJ1-2; TRBD1 aligns across 7 bases. Germline assignment: CDR1 SGDLS and CDR2 YYNGEE. The CDR3 length is 16 residues. V lost 3 bases, J lost 5 bases, and 13 bases stayed unmatched. The CDR3 reads CASSAARDRRLYGYTF. DNA for the CDR3: TGTGCCAGCAGCGCGGCCCGGGACAGAAGGTTGTATGGCTACACCTTC.

This sequence joins TRBV6-1 and TRBJ2-1, with 7 bases fitting TRBD2. The trim removed 2 bases at V and 3 bases at J, leaving 7 bases unmatched. The CDR3 spans 16 residues. In germline, CDR1 is MNHNS, CDR2 SASEGT. The CDR3 region is CASSEYLAAGYNEQFF. The CDR3 DNA follows: TGTGCCAGCAGTGAATACCTAGCGGCTGGCTACAATGAGCAGTTCTTC.

The chain recombines TRBV20-1 with TRBJ2-3; D remains unclear. CDR1 is DFQATT, CDR2 SNEGSKA, per germline (reference sequence). Trimming cost V 3 bases and J 4 bases, with 11 bases left between them. CDR3 length equals 13 residues. The DNA of the CDR3 is TGCAGTGCTAGTTCAGGTCATGCAGATACGCAGTATTTT. This sequence encodes CSASSGHADTQYF.